A selection of T cell receptor beta chains follows, all from one sample in a study of technical replicates of blood from a handful of donors. Some clones are missing from TCRdb's copy, which holds only in-frame ones; the method was immunoSEQ multiplex PCR. The sample gives 65,000 to 90,000 clones, about 92% of which show up once; 0.27% is in the top ten. The sample comprised T cells isolated from PBMCs. The receptors stem from a human donor in good health. Each CDR3 is given with its conserved first and last residue. D genes are given only for firm matches. Clone size is shown for a subset of rows, as once, few, many or a class of expanded clone.

cdr3_nt: TGTGCCAGTAGTATGGAAGGGACAGGTAGCGAGCAGTTCTTC
cdr3_aa: CASSMEGTGSEQFF
v_call: TRBV19
d_call: TRBD1
j_call: TRBJ2-1
clone_size: .

cdr3_nt: TGCGCCAGCAGCCAAGAGTACACCTCCTACGAGCAGTACTTC
cdr3_aa: CASSQEYTSYEQYF
v_call: TRBV4-1
d_call: .
j_call: TRBJ2-7
clone_size: .

cdr3_nt: TGTGCCAGCTCACCAGTGGTAGAGGGGGCCGGTGAAAAACTGTTTTTT
cdr3_aa: CASSPVVEGAGEKLFF
v_call: TRBV18
d_call: TRBD1
j_call: TRBJ1-4
clone_size: once

cdr3_nt: TGTGCCAGCAGCCAAGATCACCTACAGGGTGGTTCACCCCTCCACTTT
cdr3_aa: CASSQDHLQGGSPLHF
v_call: TRBV4-2
d_call: .
j_call: TRBJ1-6
clone_size: .

cdr3_nt: TGTGCCAGCAGCTCATTCCGGGACAGGCACCGTGATACGCAGTATTTT
cdr3_aa: CASSSFRDRHRDTQYF
v_call: TRBV7-9
d_call: TRBD1
j_call: TRBJ2-3
clone_size: .

cdr3_nt: TGCAGTGTAGAGTCGAGGGAGACCCAGTACTTC
cdr3_aa: CSVESRETQYF
v_call: TRBV20-1
d_call: .
j_call: TRBJ2-5
clone_size: .

cdr3_nt: TGTGCCAGTAGGAGGACAGGGACGGATGGCTACACCTTC
cdr3_aa: CASRRTGTDGYTF
v_call: TRBV9
d_call: TRBD1
j_call: TRBJ1-2
clone_size: .

cdr3_nt: TGCGCCAGCAGGTACGAAGGGGCCTATGGCTACACCTTC
cdr3_aa: CASRYEGAYGYTF
v_call: TRBV5-1
d_call: .
j_call: TRBJ1-2
clone_size: .

cdr3_nt: TGTGCCAGCAGCTTAGCCCCAGTAGCCGGAAACACCATATATTTT
cdr3_aa: CASSLAPVAGNTIYF
v_call: TRBV7-8
d_call: .
j_call: TRBJ1-3
clone_size: .

cdr3_nt: TGTGCCAGTAGTCCTCGGACACAAGACTATGGCTACACCTTC
cdr3_aa: CASSPRTQDYGYTF
v_call: TRBV19
d_call: .
j_call: TRBJ1-2
clone_size: .

cdr3_nt: TGTGCCAGCAGTGATAATGTCAACTTGAAGAACTATGGCTACACCTTC
cdr3_aa: CASSDNVNLKNYGYTF
v_call: TRBV25-1
d_call: .
j_call: TRBJ1-2
clone_size: few

cdr3_nt: TGTGCCAGCAGCGCCGACAGGGGTAACACCGGGGAGCTGTTTTTT
cdr3_aa: CASSADRGNTGELFF
v_call: TRBV2
d_call: TRBD1
j_call: TRBJ2-2
clone_size: .

cdr3_nt: TGCGCCAGCAGCCAGACCGGGACTAGCGTCGCAGATACGCAGTATTTT
cdr3_aa: CASSQTGTSVADTQYF
v_call: TRBV5-1
d_call: TRBD2
j_call: TRBJ2-3
clone_size: .

cdr3_nt: TGTGCCAGCAGCCCTAGGCCAACATCCACAGATACGCAGTATTTT
cdr3_aa: CASSPRPTSTDTQYF
v_call: TRBV7-9
d_call: .
j_call: TRBJ2-3
clone_size: .

cdr3_nt: TGTGCCAGCAGCTTGGGGGACAGGGGTATAGGTGGCTACACCTTC
cdr3_aa: CASSLGDRGIGGYTF
v_call: TRBV5-4
d_call: TRBD1
j_call: TRBJ1-2
clone_size: .

cdr3_nt: TGTGCCAGCAGCTCACGACAGGGAATCGGTGAAAAACTGTTTTTT
cdr3_aa: CASSSRQGIGEKLFF
v_call: TRBV7-9
d_call: TRBD1
j_call: TRBJ1-4
clone_size: once

cdr3_nt: TGTGCCAGCAGTCCGGGACAGGGAGATGCTGGGGCCAACGTCCTGACTTTC
cdr3_aa: CASSPGQGDAGANVLTF
v_call: TRBV27
d_call: TRBD1
j_call: TRBJ2-6
clone_size: .

cdr3_nt: TGTGCCAGTACTACCCGGACGGGGGGTGGGGAGCAGTACTTC
cdr3_aa: CASTTRTGGGEQYF
v_call: TRBV19
d_call: TRBD2
j_call: TRBJ2-7
clone_size: .

cdr3_nt: TGTGCCAGCAGCGGGCCGGGACAGATGTACAATGAGCAGTTCTTC
cdr3_aa: CASSGPGQMYNEQFF
v_call: TRBV28
d_call: TRBD1
j_call: TRBJ2-1
clone_size: .

cdr3_nt: TGTGCCAGTGGTAGCACTAGCGGACACAATGAGCAGTTCTTC
cdr3_aa: CASGSTSGHNEQFF
v_call: TRBV6-5
d_call: TRBD2
j_call: TRBJ2-1
clone_size: once

cdr3_nt: TGTGCCAGCAGCGTAGGAGGGGTATTGGGGAGGGCCTTGGACACCGGGGAGCTGTTTTTT
cdr3_aa: CASSVGGVLGRALDTGELFF
v_call: TRBV9
d_call: TRBD2
j_call: TRBJ2-2
clone_size: .

cdr3_nt: TGTGCCAGCAGCTTAGCTGTGGCAGGAGGAGGCGAGCAGTACTTC
cdr3_aa: CASSLAVAGGGEQYF
v_call: TRBV7-9
d_call: .
j_call: TRBJ2-7
clone_size: .

cdr3_nt: TGTGCCAGCAGTGAAGTAAGCCTAAACACTGAAGCTTTCTTT
cdr3_aa: CASSEVSLNTEAFF
v_call: TRBV2
d_call: .
j_call: TRBJ1-1
clone_size: few

cdr3_nt: TGTGCCAGCAGCCACAGCAGACCCCCAAGCAACAATGAGCAGTTCTTC
cdr3_aa: CASSHSRPPSNNEQFF
v_call: TRBV11-2
d_call: .
j_call: TRBJ2-1
clone_size: .

cdr3_nt: TGCGCCAGCAGCCACGGGCAGGACAGGGTTTTAACTGAAGCTTTCTTT
cdr3_aa: CASSHGQDRVLTEAFF
v_call: TRBV4-1
d_call: TRBD1
j_call: TRBJ1-1
clone_size: once

cdr3_nt: TGTGCCAGCAGAGGACGGACAGGGGGCTCCTCACCCACGGACGAGCAGTACTTC
cdr3_aa: CASRGRTGGSSPTDEQYF
v_call: TRBV2
d_call: TRBD1
j_call: TRBJ2-7
clone_size: .

cdr3_nt: TGTGCCAGCAGTTTACGGGGACAGGAGACCCAGTACTTC
cdr3_aa: CASSLRGQETQYF
v_call: TRBV27
d_call: TRBD1
j_call: TRBJ2-5
clone_size: .

cdr3_nt: TGTGCCAGCAGTTCATTTCCTATTAGCGGGAGGACGAACACCGGGGAGCTGTTTTTT
cdr3_aa: CASSSFPISGRTNTGELFF
v_call: TRBV27
d_call: TRBD2
j_call: TRBJ2-2
clone_size: .

cdr3_nt: TGCGCCAGCAGCTTAGAAACCCAGAACAATGAGCAGTTCTTC
cdr3_aa: CASSLETQNNEQFF
v_call: TRBV5-1
d_call: .
j_call: TRBJ2-1
clone_size: .

cdr3_nt: TGCGCCAGCAGCCAAGTTTTACGGGAGCTCCACGAGCAGTACTTC
cdr3_aa: CASSQVLRELHEQYF
v_call: TRBV4-1
d_call: .
j_call: TRBJ2-7
clone_size: .

cdr3_nt: TGTGCCAGCAGCCAAGTCCTCACTGAAGCTTTCTTT
cdr3_aa: CASSQVLTEAFF
v_call: TRBV14
d_call: .
j_call: TRBJ1-1
clone_size: few

cdr3_nt: TGTGCCAGCAGCGACAACCACAATGAAAAACTGTTTTTT
cdr3_aa: CASSDNHNEKLFF
v_call: TRBV11-3
d_call: .
j_call: TRBJ1-4
clone_size: .

cdr3_nt: TGTGCCAGCAGTTTCACAGGGGTGTACAACACTGAAGCTTTCTTT
cdr3_aa: CASSFTGVYNTEAFF
v_call: TRBV28
d_call: TRBD1
j_call: TRBJ1-1
clone_size: .

cdr3_nt: TGTGCCAGCAGCTTGGGGCAGGGGTGGGATAGCGAGAATCCAGAGACCCAGTACTTC
cdr3_aa: CASSLGQGWDSENPETQYF
v_call: TRBV5-5
d_call: .
j_call: TRBJ2-5
clone_size: once

cdr3_nt: TGCAGTGCTGGAAGGAGCTACGAGCAGTACTTC
cdr3_aa: CSAGRSYEQYF
v_call: TRBV20-1
d_call: .
j_call: TRBJ2-7
clone_size: .

cdr3_nt: TGTGCCAGCAGTCTCCACCCCAACCGACAGACAACTAATGAAAAACTGTTTTTT
cdr3_aa: CASSLHPNRQTTNEKLFF
v_call: TRBV27
d_call: .
j_call: TRBJ1-4
clone_size: .

cdr3_nt: TGTGCCAGCAGCTTAGATTGGGGACGCCTAGCGGAGAGCACAGATACGCAGTATTTT
cdr3_aa: CASSLDWGRLAESTDTQYF
v_call: TRBV11-3
d_call: TRBD2
j_call: TRBJ2-3
clone_size: .

cdr3_nt: TGCGCCAGCAGCCAAGGATTCCAGGGCCCCTACGAGCAGTACTTC
cdr3_aa: CASSQGFQGPYEQYF
v_call: TRBV4-1
d_call: .
j_call: TRBJ2-7
clone_size: .

cdr3_nt: TGTGCCAGCAGTGGGAACGGACTAAAACGTGAGACCCAGTACTTC
cdr3_aa: CASSGNGLKRETQYF
v_call: TRBV27
d_call: .
j_call: TRBJ2-5
clone_size: .

cdr3_nt: TGTGCCAGTAGTGCGGGACTGGGCCCTTACAATGAGCAGTTCTTC
cdr3_aa: CASSAGLGPYNEQFF
v_call: TRBV19
d_call: .
j_call: TRBJ2-1
clone_size: .

cdr3_nt: TGTGCCATCAGTGAGAGGCGGAAAGAGACCCAGTACTTC
cdr3_aa: CAISERRKETQYF
v_call: TRBV10-3
d_call: .
j_call: TRBJ2-5
clone_size: .

cdr3_nt: TGTGCTAGTGGAGGGGTTATGAGTGAGCAGTTCTTC
cdr3_aa: CASGGVMSEQFF
v_call: TRBV12-5
d_call: .
j_call: TRBJ2-1
clone_size: .

cdr3_nt: TGTGCCAGCACCCCTTGGGTCGGGGGGCAAGAGACCCAGTACTTC
cdr3_aa: CASTPWVGGQETQYF
v_call: TRBV6-5
d_call: TRBD2
j_call: TRBJ2-5
clone_size: .

cdr3_nt: TGTGCCAGCGCGGGACTAGCGGACAATGAGCAGTTCTTC
cdr3_aa: CASAGLADNEQFF
v_call: TRBV28
d_call: TRBD2
j_call: TRBJ2-1
clone_size: .

cdr3_nt: TGTGCCAGCATGAGGAACGGAGGGCTCGGCGAGACCCAGTACTTC
cdr3_aa: CASMRNGGLGETQYF
v_call: TRBV27
d_call: .
j_call: TRBJ2-5
clone_size: once